Reported below is one T cell receptor beta chain. Those who donated were healthy bone marrow donors. Germline V gives CDR1 MNHNY, CDR2 SVGAGI (reference sequence). This CDR3 is 12 amino acids long. Trimming shortened V by 5 bases and J by 4 bases, and 9 bases separated the two germline ends. The data originate from a study of cytomegalovirus exposure and HLA in healthy donors. The study ran its PCR with 60 Vbeta and 13 Jbeta primers. Data came from immunoSEQ multiplex PCR; TCRdb stores just in-frame clones and leaves some out. The sample records under 200,000 clones, more than 60% being singletons. The J gene is TRBJ2-7, the V gene TRBV6-6; TRBD2 is a possible D gene (5 bases). This receptor was taken from a woman in her forties in good health and CMV-seropositive. The specimen sequenced was PBMCs. The CDR3 nucleotides read TGTGCCAGCAGTAACCTAGCATACGAGCAGTACTTC. It is translated as CASSNLAYEQYF.